Shown below are 17 T cell receptor beta chains from a single sample sequenced in a study of blood T cell repertoires in COVID-19. The data were produced by immunoSEQ multiplex PCR, yet TCRdb's version contains in-frame clones alone and is incomplete. The profile shows approximately 230,000 clones, around 83% of them singletons. The sample comprised peripheral blood. The receptor source for this set is a man at least 80 years old with acute or convalescent COVID-19.

This sequence joins TRBV30 and TRBJ2-7; 8 positions agree with TRBD1. J gave up 7 bases and V 3 bases, and 11 bases lay outside the gene matches. CDR3 length: 14 residues. Germline V gene lookup returns CDR1 GTSNPN and CDR2 SVGIG (reference sequence). CDR3: CAWSSGQGRWEQYF. The CDR3 region has the DNA TGTGCCTGGAGCTCAGGACAGGGCAGGTGGGAGCAGTACTTC.

V and J are TRBV5-1 and TRBJ1-2; 8 bases agree with TRBD1. Germline V gene lookup returns CDR1 SGHRS and CDR2 YFSETQ. The CDR3 spans 16 residues. Trimming took 2 bases from V and 4 from J; bases not matched to a gene: 10. CDR3 nucleotides: TGCGCCAGCAGCTTCTTGGGACATGGACAGGGCTATGGCTACACCTTC. Residues: CASSFLGHGQGYGYTF.

The V gene is TRBV29-1, the J gene TRBJ2-1; D call uncertain. CDR3 length equals 13 residues. CDR1 and CDR2 from the germline V gene are SQVTM and ANQGSEA. V lost 3 bases and J 6 bases, leaving 12 bases between the germline ends. CDR3 in DNA: TGCAGCGTTGACAGGTCGTCCCTCAATGAGCAGTTCTTC. This translates into CSVDRSSLNEQFF.

The chain carries TRBV7-9 and TRBJ2-2; 9 bases are a match to TRBD1. The CDR3 spans 16 residues. The V and J ends lost 4 bases and 1 base, in that order; junction bases with no gene match: 4. Per the germline V gene, CDR1 is SEHNR and CDR2 is FQNEAQ (reference sequence). CDR3 sequence (DNA): TGTGCCAGCAGCTCGGACAGGGGCGGGAACACCGGGGAGCTGTTTTTT. Translation gives CASSSDRGGNTGELFF. The whole variable domain, filled in from reference TRBV7-9 and TRBJ2-2, reads DTGVSQNPRHKITKRGQNVTFRCDPISEHNRLYWYRQTLGQGPEFLTYFQNEAQLEKSRLLSDRFSAERPKGSFSTLEIQRTEQGDSAMYLCASSSDRGGNTGELFFGEGSRLTVL.

The chain joins TRBV28 to TRBJ1-2; D gene ambiguous. This CDR3 region has 12 residues. Trimming pared 4 bases from V and 6 bases from J, leaving 9 bases between. The germline gives CDR1 MDHEN, CDR2 SYDVKM. Here the CDR3 reads CASSSPSHGYTF. The CDR3 DNA is TGTGCCAGCAGTTCCCCGAGTCATGGCTACACCTTC.

The chain joins TRBV15 to TRBJ2-1, with a tentative D call TRBD2 (5 bases). The CDR3 totals 15 residues. V lost 5 bases, J lost 0 bases, and 11 bases lay in between. Germline V gives CDR1 LNHNV, CDR2 YYDKDF (reference sequence). The CDR3 DNA reads TGTGCCACCAGCCGCCGGGGAAGCTCCTACAATGAGCAGTTCTTC. It specifies CATSRRGSSYNEQFF.

The chain employs TRBV5-4 and TRBJ2-6, with 7 bases lining up with TRBD1. Losses at the gene ends were 3 bases for V and 2 bases for J; bases not matched to a gene: 8. The germline CDR1 and CDR2 sequences are SGHNT and YYREEE (reference sequence). The CDR3 totals 17 residues. The CDR3 spells CASSSPDRDAGANVLTF. The CDR3 nucleotides are TGTGCCAGCAGCTCGCCCGACAGGGACGCTGGGGCCAACGTCCTGACTTTC.

The rearrangement uses TRBV7-9 and TRBJ1-3; unclear D gene. Trimming took off 1 base at V and 0 bases at J, with 10 bases between the two ends. The germline CDR1 and CDR2 sequences are SEHNR and FQNEAQ (reference sequence). The CDR3 has 16 amino acids. CDR3 amino acids: CASSLEAGFSGNTIYF. The CDR3 DNA follows: TGTGCCAGCAGCTTAGAGGCGGGTTTCTCTGGAAACACCATATATTTT. Full variable domain (rest looked up from reference TRBV7-9 and TRBJ1-3): DTGVSQNPRHKITKRGQNVTFRCDPISEHNRLYWYRQTLGQGPEFLTYFQNEAQLEKSRLLSDRFSAERPKGSFSTLEIQRTEQGDSAMYLCASSLEAGFSGNTIYFGEGSWLTVV.

The chain links TRBV5-1 to TRBJ2-3; 12 nucleotides agree with TRBD2. Trimming removed 0 bases from V and 4 bases from J; junction bases left unmatched: 9. Germline CDR1 SGHRS, CDR2 YFSETQ. The CDR3 has 18 residues. CDR3 sequence: CASSLARTSGELADTQYF. In nucleotides, the CDR3 is TGCGCCAGCAGCTTGGCCAGGACTAGCGGGGAACTCGCAGATACGCAGTATTTT.

J is TRBJ2-1 and V is TRBV11-3; D unclear. Between the trimmed V and J ends, which lost 5 bases and 5 bases, there was a span of 13 bases. The germline V gene has CDR1 SGHNT and CDR2 YENEEA. CDR3 length: 14 residues. The CDR3 coding sequence is TGTGCCAGCAGCCCCTCCAGTACGAACAATGAGCAGTTCTTC. Amino acid sequence: CASSPSSTNNEQFF.

This clone was seen only once. CDR3 DNA: TGTGCCAGCAGCTTCCAGGGGCAACTTCCCTACGAGCAGTACTTC. Amino acid sequence: CASSFQGQLPYEQYF. V usage is TRBV6-5 and J usage is TRBJ2-7, with D possibly matching TRBD1 (6 bases). Germline lookup yields CDR1 MNHEY and CDR2 SVGAGI. CDR3 length equals 15 residues. Trimming removed 6 bases at V and 2 bases at J, with 17 bases between.

The gene calls are TRBV3-1 (or the pseudogene TRBV3-2) and TRBJ2-1; TRBD2 aligns across 13 bases. Germline trimming cut 3 bases from V and 7 bases from J; bases unmatched to any gene: 6. The CDR3 length is 16 residues. Germline CDR1 reads LGHDT; CDR2 reads YNNKEL (reference sequence). The DNA for the CDR3 is TGTGCCAGCAGCCACAGACTAGCGGGGGGCTTAAATGAGCAGTTCTTC. It encodes CASSHRLAGGLNEQFF.

The V call is TRBV9, the J call TRBJ2-2; tentative D call: TRBD2 (6 bases). Trimming stripped 5 bases from V and 3 bases from J, with 14 bases between. The CDR3 contains 15 residues. Germline values: CDR1 SGDLS, CDR2 YYNGEE. In nucleotides, the CDR3 is TGTGCCAGCAGGTGGACCTCGGGGGACACCGGGGAGCTGTTTTTT. Residues: CASRWTSGDTGELFF.

The gene calls are TRBV29-1 and TRBJ1-2; TRBD1 is a possible D gene (5 bases). V lost 1 base to trimming and J lost 4 bases, with 10 bases between them. The CDR3 runs 13 residues. Germline CDR1 and CDR2: SQVTM and ANQGSEA. The CDR3 DNA reads TGCAGCGTTGAAGGGGGCGGAAGCTATGGCTACACCTTC. As protein: CSVEGGGSYGYTF.

The chain links TRBV3-1 (or the pseudogene TRBV3-2) to TRBJ2-1; tentative D call: TRBD2 (7 bases). The ends were cut back, 3 bases at V and 5 bases at J, with 17 bases in the middle. Germline V lookup: CDR1 LGHDT, CDR2 YNNKEL (reference sequence). The CDR3 is 16 residues long. CDR3 bases: TGTGCCAGCAGCCAGATACTAGCGACAGGTCACAATGAGCAGTTCTTC. Translating gives CASSQILATGHNEQFF.

The chain carries TRBV7-2 and TRBJ2-1, with D possibly TRBD2 on 6 matching bases. Germline CDR1 SGHTA, CDR2 FQGNSA. Trimming took off 5 bases at V and 0 bases at J, with 20 bases between the two ends. This CDR3 comprises 18 residues. The CDR3 reads CASSLTPGLKTSYNEQFF. CDR3 coding DNA: TGTGCCAGCAGCCTAACCCCGGGACTTAAGACCTCCTACAATGAGCAGTTCTTC.

The gene calls are TRBV6-5 and TRBJ2-5; the match to TRBD1 covers 9 bases. Germline V gene sequence: CDR1 MNHEY, CDR2 SVGAGI. The V gene end was trimmed by 6 bases and the J gene end by 2 bases; junction bases not matched to a gene: 7. The CDR3 loop spans 15 amino acids. DNA for the CDR3: TGTGCCAGCAGAACAGGGGGCGCGGGTCAAGAGACCCAGTACTTC. This codes for CASRTGGAGQETQYF.